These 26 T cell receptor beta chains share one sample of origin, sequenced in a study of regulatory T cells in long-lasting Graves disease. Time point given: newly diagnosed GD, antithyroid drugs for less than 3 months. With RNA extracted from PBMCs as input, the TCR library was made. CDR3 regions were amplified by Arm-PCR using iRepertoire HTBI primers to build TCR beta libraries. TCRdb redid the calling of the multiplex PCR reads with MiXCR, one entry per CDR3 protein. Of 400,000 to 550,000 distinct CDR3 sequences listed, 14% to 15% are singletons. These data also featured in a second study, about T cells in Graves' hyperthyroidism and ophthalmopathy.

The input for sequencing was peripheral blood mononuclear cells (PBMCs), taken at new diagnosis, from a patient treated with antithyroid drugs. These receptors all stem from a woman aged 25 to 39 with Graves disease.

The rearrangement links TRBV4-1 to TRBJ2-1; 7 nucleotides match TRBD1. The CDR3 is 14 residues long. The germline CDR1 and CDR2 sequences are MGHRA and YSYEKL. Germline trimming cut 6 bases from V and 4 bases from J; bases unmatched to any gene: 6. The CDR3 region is CASRGQINYNEQFF. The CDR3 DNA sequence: TGCGCCAGCAGGGGACAGATTAATTACAATGAGCAGTTCTTC.

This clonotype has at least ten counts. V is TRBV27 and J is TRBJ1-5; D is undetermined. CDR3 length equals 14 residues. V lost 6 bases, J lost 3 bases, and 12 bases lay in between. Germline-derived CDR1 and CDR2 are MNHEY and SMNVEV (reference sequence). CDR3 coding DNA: TGTGCCAGCAGCATAGGGAATGACAATCAGCCCCAGCATTTT. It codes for CASSIGNDNQPQHF.

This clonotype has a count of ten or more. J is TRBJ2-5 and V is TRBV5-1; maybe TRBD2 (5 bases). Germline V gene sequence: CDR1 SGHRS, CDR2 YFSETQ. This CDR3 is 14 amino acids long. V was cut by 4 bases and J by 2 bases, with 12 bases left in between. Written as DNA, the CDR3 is TGCGCCAGCAGCCCCATCGGACTTCAAGAGACCCAGTACTTC. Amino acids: CASSPIGLQETQYF.

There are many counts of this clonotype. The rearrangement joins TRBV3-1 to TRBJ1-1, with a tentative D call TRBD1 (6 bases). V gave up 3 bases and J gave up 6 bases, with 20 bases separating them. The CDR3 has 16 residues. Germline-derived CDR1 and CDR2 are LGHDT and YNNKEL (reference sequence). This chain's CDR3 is CASSHVAGGKDPEAFF. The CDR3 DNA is TGTGCCAGCAGCCATGTTGCGGGGGGCAAGGATCCTGAAGCTTTCTTT.

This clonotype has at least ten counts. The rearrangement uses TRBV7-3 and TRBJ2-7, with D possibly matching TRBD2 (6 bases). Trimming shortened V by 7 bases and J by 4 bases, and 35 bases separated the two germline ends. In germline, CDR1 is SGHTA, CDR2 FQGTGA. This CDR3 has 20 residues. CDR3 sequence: CASTHPTGGRADRGVYEQYF. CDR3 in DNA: TGTGCCAGCACCCACCCGACTGGCGGGCGGGCGGATCGCGGGGTGTACGAGCAGTACTTC.

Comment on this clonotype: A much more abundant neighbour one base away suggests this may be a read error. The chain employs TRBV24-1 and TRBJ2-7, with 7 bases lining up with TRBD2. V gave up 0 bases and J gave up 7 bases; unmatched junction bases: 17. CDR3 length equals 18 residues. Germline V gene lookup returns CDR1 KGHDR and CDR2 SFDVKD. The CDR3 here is CATSDLTISEGGYNEQYF. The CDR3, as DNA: TGTGCCACCAGTGATTTGACAATTAGCGAGGGAGGGTACAATGAGCAGTACTTC.

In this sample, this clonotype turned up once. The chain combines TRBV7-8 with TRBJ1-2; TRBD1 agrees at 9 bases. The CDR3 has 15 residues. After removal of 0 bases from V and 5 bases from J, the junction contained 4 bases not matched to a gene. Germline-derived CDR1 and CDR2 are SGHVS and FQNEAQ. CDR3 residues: CASSLATGGQYGYTF. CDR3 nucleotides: TGTGCCAGCAGCTTAGCGACAGGGGGACAGTATGGCTACACCTTC.

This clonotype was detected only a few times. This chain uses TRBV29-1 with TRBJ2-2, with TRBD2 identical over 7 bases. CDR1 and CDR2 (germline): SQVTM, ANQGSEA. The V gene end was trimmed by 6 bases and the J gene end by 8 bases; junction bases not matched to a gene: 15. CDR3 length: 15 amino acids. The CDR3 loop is CSVGGVGPGTGELFF. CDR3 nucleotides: TGCAGCGTGGGGGGGGTGGGGCCCGGTACTGGGGAGCTGTTTTTT.

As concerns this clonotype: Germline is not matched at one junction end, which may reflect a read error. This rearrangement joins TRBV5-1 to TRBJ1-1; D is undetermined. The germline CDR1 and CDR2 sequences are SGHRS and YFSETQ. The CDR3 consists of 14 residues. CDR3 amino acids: CASRSVQDAIEAVF. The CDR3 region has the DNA TGCGCCAGCAGATCCGTTCAGGATGCGATTGAAGCTGTCTTT.

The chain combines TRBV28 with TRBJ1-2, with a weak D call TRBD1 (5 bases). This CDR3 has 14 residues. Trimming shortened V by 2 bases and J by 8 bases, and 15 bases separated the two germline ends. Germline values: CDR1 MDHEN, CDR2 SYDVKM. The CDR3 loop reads CASSLRDRGRGYTF. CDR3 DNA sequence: TGTGCCAGCAGTTTACGGGACCGCGGACGGGGCTACACCTTC.

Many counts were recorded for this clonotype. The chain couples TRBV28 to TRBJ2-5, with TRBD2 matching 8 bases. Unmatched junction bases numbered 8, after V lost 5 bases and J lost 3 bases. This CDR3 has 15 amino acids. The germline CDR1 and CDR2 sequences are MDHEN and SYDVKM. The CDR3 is CASSNPGLAEETQYF. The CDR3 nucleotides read TGTGCCAGCAGTAACCCTGGACTAGCCGAAGAGACCCAGTACTTC.

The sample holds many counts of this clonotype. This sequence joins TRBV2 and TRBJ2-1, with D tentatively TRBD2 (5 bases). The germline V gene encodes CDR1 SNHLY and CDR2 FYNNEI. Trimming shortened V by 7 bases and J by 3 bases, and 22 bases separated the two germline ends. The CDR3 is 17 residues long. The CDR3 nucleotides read TGTGCCAGCAAGCAACTAGAAAGTTCCTCCAGCTACAATGAGCAGTTCTTC. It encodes CASKQLESSSSYNEQFF.

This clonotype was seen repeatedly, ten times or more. The CDR3 region is CASRAPVSNQPQHF. The DNA of the CDR3 is TGTGCCAGCAGGGCCCCAGTTAGCAATCAGCCCCAGCATTTT. This chain links TRBV2 with TRBJ1-5; D remains ambiguous. Germline assignment: CDR1 SNHLY and CDR2 FYNNEI. Trimming stripped 6 bases from V and 0 bases from J, with 9 bases between. The CDR3 is 14 amino acids.

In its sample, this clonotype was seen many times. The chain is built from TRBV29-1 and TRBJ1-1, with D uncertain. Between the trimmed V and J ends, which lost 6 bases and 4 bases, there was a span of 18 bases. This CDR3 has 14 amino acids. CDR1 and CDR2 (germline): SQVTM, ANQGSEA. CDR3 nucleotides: TGCAGCGTCCTTGTCAGTGCCCTGGTCACTGAAGCTTTCTTT. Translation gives CSVLVSALVTEAFF. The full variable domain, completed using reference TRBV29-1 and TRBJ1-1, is SAVISQKPSRDICQRGTSLTIQCQVDSQVTMMFWYRQQPGQSLTLIATANQGSEATYESGFVIDKFPISRPNLTFSTLTVSNMSPEDSSIYLCSVLVSALVTEAFFGQGTRLTVV.

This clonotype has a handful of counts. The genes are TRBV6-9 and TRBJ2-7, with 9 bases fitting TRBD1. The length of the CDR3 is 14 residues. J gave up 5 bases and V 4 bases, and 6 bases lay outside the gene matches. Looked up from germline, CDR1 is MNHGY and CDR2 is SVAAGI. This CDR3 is CASSSRTGVHEQYF. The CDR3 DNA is TGTGCCAGCAGTTCGCGGACAGGGGTCCACGAGCAGTACTTC.

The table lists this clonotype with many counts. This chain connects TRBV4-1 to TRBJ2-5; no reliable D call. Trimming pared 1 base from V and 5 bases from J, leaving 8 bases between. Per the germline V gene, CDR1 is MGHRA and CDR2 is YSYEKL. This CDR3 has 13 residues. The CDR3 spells CASSQGPPETQYF. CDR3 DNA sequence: TGCGCCAGCAGCCAAGGTCCGCCGGAGACCCAGTACTTC.

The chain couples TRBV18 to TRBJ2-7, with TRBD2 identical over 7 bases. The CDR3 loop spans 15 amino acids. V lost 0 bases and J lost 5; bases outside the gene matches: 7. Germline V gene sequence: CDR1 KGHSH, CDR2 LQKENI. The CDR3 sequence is CASSPPWGGSDEQYF. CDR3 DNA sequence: TGTGCCAGCTCACCACCCTGGGGGGGGAGCGACGAGCAGTACTTC.

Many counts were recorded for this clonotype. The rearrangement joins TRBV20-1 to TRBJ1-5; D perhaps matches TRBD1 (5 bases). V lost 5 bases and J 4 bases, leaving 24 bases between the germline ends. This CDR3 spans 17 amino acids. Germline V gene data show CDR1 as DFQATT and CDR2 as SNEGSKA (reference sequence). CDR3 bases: TGCAGTGCTGAGGGGCGAGGGAGAGACGTTCCTAATCAGCCCCAGCATTTT. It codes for CSAEGRGRDVPNQPQHF.

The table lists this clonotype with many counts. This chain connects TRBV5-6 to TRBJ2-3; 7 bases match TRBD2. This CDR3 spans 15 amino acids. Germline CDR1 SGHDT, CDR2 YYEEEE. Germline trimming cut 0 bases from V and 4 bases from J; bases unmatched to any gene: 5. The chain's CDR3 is CASSLVAGAPDTQYF. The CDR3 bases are TGTGCCAGCAGCTTGGTGGCGGGAGCCCCAGATACGCAGTATTTT.

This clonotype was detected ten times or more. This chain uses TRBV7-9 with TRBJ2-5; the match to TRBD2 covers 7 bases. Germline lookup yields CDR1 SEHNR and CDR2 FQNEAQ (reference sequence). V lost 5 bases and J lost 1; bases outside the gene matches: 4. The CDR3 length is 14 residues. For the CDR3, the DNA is TGTGCCAGCAGCGAAACTAGCGCCCAAGAGACCCAGTACTTC. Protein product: CASSETSAQETQYF.

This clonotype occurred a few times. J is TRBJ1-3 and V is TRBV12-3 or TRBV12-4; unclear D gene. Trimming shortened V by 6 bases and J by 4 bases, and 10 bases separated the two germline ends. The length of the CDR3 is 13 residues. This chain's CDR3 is CASSHPTGNTIYF. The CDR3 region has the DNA TGTGCCAGCAGCCATCCCACGGGAAACACCATATATTTT.

This CDR3 reads CASKTTGMEETQYF. For the CDR3, the DNA is TGTGCCAGCAAGACGACAGGGATGGAAGAGACCCAGTACTTC. The genes are TRBV6-2 or TRBV6-3 and TRBJ2-5; TRBD1 matches at 7 bases. The junction had 8 bases not matched to a gene; V was cut back by 7 bases and J by 3 bases. The length of the CDR3 is 14 residues. Per germline, CDR1 MNHEY and CDR2 SVGEGT.

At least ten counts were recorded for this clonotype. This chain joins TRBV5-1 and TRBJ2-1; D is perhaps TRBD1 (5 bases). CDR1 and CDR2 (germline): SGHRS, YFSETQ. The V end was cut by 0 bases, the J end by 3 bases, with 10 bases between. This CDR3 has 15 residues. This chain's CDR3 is CASSLVGRVYNEQFF. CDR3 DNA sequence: TGCGCCAGCAGCTTGGTAGGCAGGGTCTACAATGAGCAGTTCTTC. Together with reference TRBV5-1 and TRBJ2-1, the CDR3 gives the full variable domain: KAGVTQTPRYLIKTRGQQVTLSCSPISGHRSVSWYQQTPGQGLQFLFEYFSETQRNKGNFPGRFSGRQFSNSRSEMNVSTLELGDSALYLCASSLVGRVYNEQFFGPGTRLTVL.

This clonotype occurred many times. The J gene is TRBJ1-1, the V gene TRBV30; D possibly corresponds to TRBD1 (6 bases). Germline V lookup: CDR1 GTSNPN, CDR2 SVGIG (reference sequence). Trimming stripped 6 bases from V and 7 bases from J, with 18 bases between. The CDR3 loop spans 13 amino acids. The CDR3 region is CACPEGGKVEAFF. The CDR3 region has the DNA TGTGCCTGCCCCGAGGGGGGCAAGGTTGAAGCTTTCTTT.

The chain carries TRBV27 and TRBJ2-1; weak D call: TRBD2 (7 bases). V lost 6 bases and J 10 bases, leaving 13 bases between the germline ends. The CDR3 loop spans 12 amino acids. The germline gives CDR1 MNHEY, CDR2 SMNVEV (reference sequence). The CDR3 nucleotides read TGTGCCAGCAGGCCTAGGGGGGGGGAGCAGTTCTTC. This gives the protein CASRPRGGEQFF.

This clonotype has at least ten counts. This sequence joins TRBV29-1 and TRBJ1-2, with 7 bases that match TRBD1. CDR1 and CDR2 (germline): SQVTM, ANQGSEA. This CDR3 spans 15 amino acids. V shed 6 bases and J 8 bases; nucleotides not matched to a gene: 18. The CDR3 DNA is TGCAGCGTCGACCTACAGGACAGGAGGTGGGGGGGCTACACCTTC. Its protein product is CSVDLQDRRWGGYTF.